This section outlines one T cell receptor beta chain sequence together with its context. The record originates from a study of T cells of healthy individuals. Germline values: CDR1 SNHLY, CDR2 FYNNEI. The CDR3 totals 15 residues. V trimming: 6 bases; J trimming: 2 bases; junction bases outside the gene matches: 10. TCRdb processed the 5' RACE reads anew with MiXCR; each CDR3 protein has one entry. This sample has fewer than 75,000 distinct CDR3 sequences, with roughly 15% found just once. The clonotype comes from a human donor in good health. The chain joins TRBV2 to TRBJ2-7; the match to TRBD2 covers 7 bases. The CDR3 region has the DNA TGTGCCAGCAGCCCCCAGACTAGCAGTACCTACGAGCAGTACTTC. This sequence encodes CASSPQTSSTYEQYF. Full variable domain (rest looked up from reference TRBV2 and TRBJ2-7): EPEVTQTPSHQVTQMGQEVILRCVPISNHLYFYWYRQILGQKVEFLVSFYNNEISEKSEIFDDQFSVERPDGSNFTLKIRSTKLEDSAMYFCASSPQTSSTYEQYFGPGTRLTVT.